These T cell receptor beta chains were read from a single sample in a study of T cell responses to AZD1222 COVID-19 vaccine. Assay used: immunoSEQ multiplex PCR; TCRdb lists only in-frame clones, some missing. The sample gives 45,000 to 55,000 clones, just over 85% of which show up once; 5.5% to 8% is in the top ten. The source was peripheral blood, collected 28 days after the second AZD1222 dose. The receptor source for this set is an adult who received the AZD1222 COVID-19 vaccine. CDR3s include the opening cysteine and the closing phenylalanine or tryptophan. D genes are given only for firm matches. Clone sizes are given selectively: once, few, many, or a class where the clone is expanded.

j_gene: TRBJ1-2; v_gene: TRBV5-4; d_gene: -; abundance: -; CDR3nt: TGTGCCAGCAGCTTGGCCGGACGAGGGGAACCCAATGGCTACACCTTC; CDR3aa: CASSLAGRGEPNGYTF
j_gene: TRBJ2-5; v_gene: TRBV5-1; d_gene: TRBD2; abundance: once; CDR3nt: TGCGCCAGCAGCCCTACTAGCGCACAAGAGACCCAGTACTTC; CDR3aa: CASSPTSAQETQYF
j_gene: TRBJ2-2; v_gene: TRBV5-1; d_gene: TRBD1; abundance: -; CDR3nt: TGCGCCAGCAGCTTGACAACAGGGGTGGACCGGGAGCTGTTTTTT; CDR3aa: CASSLTTGVDRELFF
j_gene: TRBJ1-4; v_gene: TRBV27; d_gene: -; abundance: -; CDR3nt: TGTGCCAGCACCCCCCGGCCCGGGGAAAAACTGTTTTTT; CDR3aa: CASTPRPGEKLFF
j_gene: TRBJ2-7; v_gene: TRBV27; d_gene: TRBD1; abundance: -; CDR3nt: TGTGCCAGCGCCTGGACAGGGCTGTCCTACGAGCAGTACTTC; CDR3aa: CASAWTGLSYEQYF
j_gene: TRBJ1-4; v_gene: TRBV24-1; d_gene: -; abundance: -; CDR3nt: TGTGCCACCAGTGGGTCAACGGGTGGCCCTAAGGAAAAACTGTTTTTT; CDR3aa: CATSGSTGGPKEKLFF
j_gene: TRBJ1-4; v_gene: TRBV28; d_gene: TRBD1; abundance: -; CDR3nt: TGTGCCAGCAGTTTGCTCGGGACAGCAACTAATGAAAAACTGTTTTTT; CDR3aa: CASSLLGTATNEKLFF
j_gene: TRBJ2-5; v_gene: TRBV4-2; d_gene: TRBD2; abundance: -; CDR3nt: TGTGCCAGCAGCCAAGGAGTAACTAGCGGGAGGGGAGGGCAAGAGACCCAGTACTTC; CDR3aa: CASSQGVTSGRGGQETQYF
j_gene: TRBJ2-1; v_gene: TRBV13; d_gene: TRBD2; abundance: -; CDR3nt: TGTGCCAGCAGCATACCGGGACTAGCGGGAGTTGAGGAGCAGTTCTTC; CDR3aa: CASSIPGLAGVEEQFF
j_gene: TRBJ2-7; v_gene: TRBV24-1; d_gene: TRBD2; abundance: -; CDR3nt: TGTGCCACCAGTGGGTTGACTAGCGGGAGCTCCTACGAGCAGTACTTC; CDR3aa: CATSGLTSGSSYEQYF
j_gene: TRBJ2-3; v_gene: TRBV19; d_gene: -; abundance: -; CDR3nt: TGTGCCAGTAGCCCGGTTGGTGGAGATACGCAGTATTTT; CDR3aa: CASSPVGGDTQYF
j_gene: TRBJ2-7; v_gene: TRBV12-2; d_gene: -; abundance: -; CDR3nt: TGTGCAAGTCGCTTAGCCGGGGTCCTGGGCGAGCAGTACTTC; CDR3aa: CASRLAGVLGEQYF
j_gene: TRBJ2-3; v_gene: TRBV7-2; d_gene: TRBD1; abundance: -; CDR3nt: TGTGCCAGCAGCCCCGGACAGGGCGGCACAGATACGCAGTATTTT; CDR3aa: CASSPGQGGTDTQYF
j_gene: TRBJ2-4; v_gene: TRBV19; d_gene: -; abundance: -; CDR3nt: TGTGCCAGTAGTACCCGGGACGGCGGGAACATTCAGTACTTC; CDR3aa: CASSTRDGGNIQYF
j_gene: TRBJ2-5; v_gene: TRBV14; d_gene: -; abundance: -; CDR3nt: TGTGCCAGCAGCCAAGACCTGACTCGGACCCAGTACTTC; CDR3aa: CASSQDLTRTQYF
j_gene: TRBJ2-3; v_gene: TRBV19; d_gene: TRBD1; abundance: -; CDR3nt: TGTGCCAGTAGTATCGACAGGGGGCCCAGGACGGCAGATACGCAGTATTTT; CDR3aa: CASSIDRGPRTADTQYF
j_gene: TRBJ2-1; v_gene: TRBV7-9; d_gene: TRBD2; abundance: few; CDR3nt: TGTGCCAGCATCCTAGCGGGAGGGAGCTCCTACAATGAGCAGTTCTTC; CDR3aa: CASILAGGSSYNEQFF
j_gene: TRBJ2-1; v_gene: TRBV4-2; d_gene: TRBD2; abundance: -; CDR3nt: TGTGCCAGCAGCCAAGTGCTAGCGGGAAGCAATGAGCAGTTCTTC; CDR3aa: CASSQVLAGSNEQFF
j_gene: TRBJ1-4; v_gene: TRBV13; d_gene: TRBD1; abundance: -; CDR3nt: TGTGCCAGCAGCCTGGGACAGGGAAATGAAAAACTGTTTTTT; CDR3aa: CASSLGQGNEKLFF
j_gene: TRBJ2-1; v_gene: TRBV7-2; d_gene: TRBD2; abundance: -; CDR3nt: TGTGCCAGCAGCTCCGGACTAGCGGGAGGCAATGAGCAGTTCTTC; CDR3aa: CASSSGLAGGNEQFF
j_gene: TRBJ2-7; v_gene: TRBV2; d_gene: TRBD2; abundance: -; CDR3nt: TGTGCCAGCAGTGATTTAATAGGCGAGTCAGCGGGGGCCCCCTCTATGGGGGAGCAGTACTTC; CDR3aa: CASSDLIGESAGAPSMGEQYF
j_gene: TRBJ2-1; v_gene: TRBV12-3/TRBV12-4; d_gene: -; abundance: -; CDR3nt: TGTGCCAGCACGCTTGGGTGGCCGAATGAGCAGTTCTTC; CDR3aa: CASTLGWPNEQFF
j_gene: TRBJ1-2; v_gene: TRBV2; d_gene: -; abundance: -; CDR3nt: TGTGCCAGCAGTGAAGCGCAGCGGACTAACTATGGCTACACCTTC; CDR3aa: CASSEAQRTNYGYTF
j_gene: TRBJ2-7; v_gene: TRBV10-1; d_gene: -; abundance: -; CDR3nt: TGCGCCAGCAGTGAGTCTGGCAACTACGAGCAGTACTTC; CDR3aa: CASSESGNYEQYF
j_gene: TRBJ2-1; v_gene: TRBV27; d_gene: -; abundance: -; CDR3nt: TGTGCCAGCAGGCAACCTGGACAGCTGAATGAGCAGTTCTTC; CDR3aa: CASRQPGQLNEQFF
j_gene: TRBJ2-2; v_gene: TRBV5-4; d_gene: -; abundance: once; CDR3nt: TGTGCCAGCAGCCCCACCGTGGTCACCGGGGAGCTGTTTTTT; CDR3aa: CASSPTVVTGELFF
j_gene: TRBJ1-2; v_gene: TRBV7-3; d_gene: TRBD1; abundance: -; CDR3nt: TGTGCCAGCAGCGCGACAGGGGGAGCTAACTATGGCTACACCTTC; CDR3aa: CASSATGGANYGYTF
j_gene: TRBJ1-2; v_gene: TRBV19; d_gene: -; abundance: -; CDR3nt: TGTGCCAGTATCAACCGGGACCGATATAACTATGGCTACACCTTC; CDR3aa: CASINRDRYNYGYTF
j_gene: TRBJ1-4; v_gene: TRBV19; d_gene: -; abundance: -; CDR3nt: TGTGCCAGTAGTACGGGACACGGGACTAATGAAAAACTGTTTTTT; CDR3aa: CASSTGHGTNEKLFF
j_gene: TRBJ2-3; v_gene: TRBV6-2/TRBV6-3; d_gene: TRBD2; abundance: -; CDR3nt: TGTGCCAGCAGTTACGTGCTAGCGGCCAACACAGATACGCAGTATTTT; CDR3aa: CASSYVLAANTDTQYF
j_gene: TRBJ1-1; v_gene: TRBV5-8; d_gene: -; abundance: -; CDR3nt: TGTGCCAGCAGCTTGGCTGACAACACTGAAGCTTTCTTT; CDR3aa: CASSLADNTEAFF
j_gene: TRBJ2-1; v_gene: TRBV5-1; d_gene: -; abundance: -; CDR3nt: TGCGCCAGCAGCTTACCCGGGACCTACAATGAGCAGTTCTTC; CDR3aa: CASSLPGTYNEQFF
j_gene: TRBJ2-1; v_gene: TRBV5-1; d_gene: TRBD1; abundance: -; CDR3nt: TGCGCCAGCAGCGTAACCGGGACAGGGGTTAGTGAGCAGTTCTTC; CDR3aa: CASSVTGTGVSEQFF
j_gene: TRBJ2-1; v_gene: TRBV6-5; d_gene: TRBD2; abundance: few; CDR3nt: TGTGCCAGCAGTCCCGGGACTAGCGTTAACAATGAGCAGTTCTTC; CDR3aa: CASSPGTSVNNEQFF
j_gene: TRBJ1-1; v_gene: TRBV11-1; d_gene: -; abundance: -; CDR3nt: TGTGCCAGCAGCTTCAGACAGTACACTGAAGCTTTCTTT; CDR3aa: CASSFRQYTEAFF
j_gene: TRBJ2-5; v_gene: TRBV11-2; d_gene: TRBD1; abundance: -; CDR3nt: TGTGCCAGCAGTAGGGGGCAAGAAGAGACCCAGTACTTC; CDR3aa: CASSRGQEETQYF
j_gene: TRBJ1-2; v_gene: TRBV15; d_gene: -; abundance: -; CDR3nt: TGTGCCACCAGCAGAGATTTAGGGGGAGACTATGGCTACACCTTC; CDR3aa: CATSRDLGGDYGYTF
j_gene: TRBJ2-7; v_gene: TRBV7-9; d_gene: TRBD2; abundance: -; CDR3nt: TGTGCCAGCAGCTCATTTTCTGGGACTAACTCCTACGAGCAGTACTTC; CDR3aa: CASSSFSGTNSYEQYF
j_gene: TRBJ1-5; v_gene: TRBV5-6; d_gene: TRBD1; abundance: -; CDR3nt: TGTGCCAGCAGCCAAGCCGGGACAGTCTATCAGCCCCAGCATTTT; CDR3aa: CASSQAGTVYQPQHF
j_gene: TRBJ1-1; v_gene: TRBV7-3; d_gene: -; abundance: -; CDR3nt: TGTGCCAGCAGCTTAACCAGGGAAGGGGAAGCTTTCTTT; CDR3aa: CASSLTREGEAFF
j_gene: TRBJ2-2; v_gene: TRBV6-5; d_gene: -; abundance: -; CDR3nt: TGTGCCAGCAGTTACCTCACGGGAGCGAACACCGGGGAGCTGTTTTTT; CDR3aa: CASSYLTGANTGELFF